Listed below are T cell receptor beta chains from one sample, sequenced in a study of shared clonotypes between healthy human individuals. Some clones are missing from TCRdb's copy, which holds only in-frame ones; the method was immunoSEQ multiplex PCR. The sample shows fewer than 850,000 clones, 96% of them seen only once. The sequenced sample was naive CD8+ T cells sorted from blood. All receptors derive from a man under 40 in good health. Each CDR3 is given with its conserved first and last residue. D genes are given only for firm matches. Size tells how often a clone was seen (once, few, many) or the class of an expanded clone, and some rows leave it out.

cdr3_aa cdr3_nt d_call clone_size j_call v_call
CASSSDRSTDTQYF TGTGCCAGCAGTTCAGACAGGAGCACAGATACGCAGTATTTT - - TRBJ2-3 TRBV25-1
CASSIGQGYEQYF TGTGCCAGTAGTATTGGGCAGGGCTACGAGCAGTACTTC - - TRBJ2-7 TRBV19
CASSERLAGAYNEQFF TGTGCCAGCAGCGAACGACTAGCGGGAGCCTACAATGAGCAGTTCTTC TRBD2 - TRBJ2-1 TRBV9
CASSPPGGPSTDTQYF TGTGCCAGCAGCCCACCCGGAGGGCCGAGCACAGATACGCAGTATTTT - - TRBJ2-3 TRBV5-4
CASIGSSYNEQFF TGTGCCAGCATCGGGAGCTCCTACAATGAGCAGTTCTTC - - TRBJ2-1 TRBV6-6
CASSLSAGSDQPQHF TGCGCCAGCAGCTTGTCTGCAGGGAGCGATCAGCCCCAGCATTTT - - TRBJ1-5 TRBV5-1
CASSYKRTGPSAYEQYF TGTGCCAGCAGCTATAAGCGTACCGGGCCCAGCGCCTACGAGCAGTACTTC - - TRBJ2-7 TRBV7-2
CASSLGRGDTYEQYF TGTGCCAGCAGCTTAGGGAGGGGCGATACCTACGAGCAGTACTTC - - TRBJ2-7 TRBV11-3
CSVEIPGLAESQETQYF TGCAGCGTTGAAATACCGGGACTAGCAGAGTCCCAGGAGACCCAGTACTTC TRBD2 - TRBJ2-5 TRBV29-1
CASSLADRSYYGYTF TGTGCCAGCAGCTTAGCCGACAGGAGTTACTATGGCTACACCTTC - - TRBJ1-2 TRBV7-9
CASSLWGLEIAGGLSYNEQFF TGTGCCAGCAGCTTATGGGGTCTTGAGATAGCGGGAGGTCTCTCCTACAATGAGCAGTTCTTC TRBD2 - TRBJ2-1 TRBV7-3
CASSLVDGLANYGYTF TGTGCCAGCAGCTTAGTTGACGGATTAGCTAACTATGGCTACACCTTC - - TRBJ1-2 TRBV7-9
CASSLSPGTGAYEQYF TGTGCCAGCAGCTTATCCCCCGGGACAGGGGCCTACGAGCAGTACTTC TRBD1 once TRBJ2-7 TRBV7-9
CASSQSGGSSYNEQFF TGTGCCAGCTCCCAGTCAGGCGGGAGCTCCTACAATGAGCAGTTCTTC TRBD2 - TRBJ2-1 TRBV18
CASSPSFGGETYEQYF TGTGCCAGCAGCCCTTCCTTCGGGGGCGAAACCTACGAGCAGTACTTC - - TRBJ2-7 TRBV7-9
CASSHPRMNTEAFF TGTGCCAGCAGCCACCCCAGGATGAACACTGAAGCTTTCTTT - - TRBJ1-1 TRBV14
CASSLVTGEQYF TGCGCCAGCAGCCTCGTCACGGGAGAGCAGTACTTC - - TRBJ2-7 TRBV4-1
CASMRLNTEAFF TGTGCCAGCATGAGATTGAACACTGAAGCTTTCTTT - - TRBJ1-1 TRBV2
CASSLALYEQYF TGTGCCAGCAGCTTAGCGCTATACGAGCAGTACTTC - once TRBJ2-7 TRBV7-9
CASSYPRGETQYF TGTGCCAGCAGTTACCCGCGCGGAGAGACCCAGTACTTC - - TRBJ2-5 TRBV28
CASKYRGDTEAFF TGTGCCAGTAAATACAGGGGGGACACTGAAGCTTTCTTT TRBD1 - TRBJ1-1 TRBV19
CASSPSPLGDSYEQYF TGTGCCAGCAGCCCCTCCCCACTTGGGGATTCCTACGAGCAGTACTTC - - TRBJ2-7 TRBV7-9
CAISVSYEQYF TGTGCCATCAGTGTATCCTACGAGCAGTACTTC - - TRBJ2-7 TRBV10-3
CASSLLAGSDENEQFF TGTGCCAGCAGTTTGTTAGCGGGGAGCGATGAAAATGAGCAGTTCTTC TRBD2 - TRBJ2-1 TRBV28
CASSPRDRINEQYF TGCGCCAGCAGCCCCCGGGACAGGATAAACGAGCAGTACTTC TRBD1 - TRBJ2-7 TRBV5-1
CASSLVTGTKGNYEQYF TGTGCCAGCAGCTTGGTTACGGGGACCAAAGGAAACTACGAGCAGTACTTC - - TRBJ2-7 TRBV5-8
CASSPFRGTDTQYF TGTGCCAGCAGCCCATTTAGGGGCACAGATACGCAGTATTTT - - TRBJ2-3 TRBV28
CASSLIGGSGEQYF TGCGCCAGCAGCCTTATAGGAGGGAGCGGGGAGCAGTACTTC - - TRBJ2-7 TRBV4-1
CSVAGRGTYEQYF TGCAGCGTTGCGGGGCGAGGTACCTACGAGCAGTACTTC - - TRBJ2-7 TRBV29-1
CASSPWRPYEQYF TGTGCCAGCTCACCTTGGCGCCCTTACGAGCAGTACTTC - once TRBJ2-7 TRBV18
CAISTYSGEGQGTQYF TGTGCCATCAGTACCTATAGCGGGGAGGGGCAAGGGACCCAGTACTTC TRBD2 - TRBJ2-5 TRBV10-3
CSARLSRGNYGYTF TGCAGCGCCCGCCTTTCCAGGGGGAACTATGGCTACACCTTC TRBD1 - TRBJ1-2 TRBV29-1
CASSHVATANTEAFF TGCGCCAGCAGCCATGTAGCGACAGCGAACACTGAAGCTTTCTTT - - TRBJ1-1 TRBV4-1
CASSQELSGSDTQYF TGCGCCAGCAGCCAAGAACTGAGTGGTTCAGATACGCAGTATTTT - - TRBJ2-3 TRBV4-1
CASSQTTLNEQFF TGTGCCAGCAGCCAGACGACCCTCAATGAGCAGTTCTTC - - TRBJ2-1 TRBV7-6
CASSQDGQSGNTIYF TGCGCCAGCAGCCAAGATGGTCAATCTGGAAACACCATATATTTT - - TRBJ1-3 TRBV4-3
CASSYSRTGELFF TGTGCCAGCAGTTACTCTCGGACCGGGGAGCTGTTTTTT - - TRBJ2-2 TRBV6-5
CASSQDRFNQPQHF TGTGCCAGCTCACAAGACAGGTTCAATCAGCCCCAGCATTTT - - TRBJ1-5 TRBV18
CASSLDPGTARVYGYTF TGTGCCAGCAGCTTAGACCCCGGGACAGCAAGAGTTTATGGCTACACCTTC TRBD1 - TRBJ1-2 TRBV7-8
CASSVGQDASEKLFF TGTGCCAGCAGCGTAGGACAGGATGCTTCTGAAAAACTGTTTTTT - - TRBJ1-4 TRBV9